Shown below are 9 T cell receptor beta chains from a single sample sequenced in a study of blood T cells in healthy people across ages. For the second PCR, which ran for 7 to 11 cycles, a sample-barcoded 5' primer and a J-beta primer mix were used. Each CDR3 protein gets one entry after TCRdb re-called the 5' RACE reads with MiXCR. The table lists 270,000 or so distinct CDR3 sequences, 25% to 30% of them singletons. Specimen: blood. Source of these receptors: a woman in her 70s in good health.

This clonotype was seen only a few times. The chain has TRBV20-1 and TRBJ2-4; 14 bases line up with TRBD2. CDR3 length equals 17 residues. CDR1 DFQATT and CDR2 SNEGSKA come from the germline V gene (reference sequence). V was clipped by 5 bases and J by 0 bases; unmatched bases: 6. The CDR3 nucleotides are TGCAGTGCTCCCGGGACTAGCGGGAGAGGAGCCAAAAACATTCAGTACTTC. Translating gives CSAPGTSGRGAKNIQYF.

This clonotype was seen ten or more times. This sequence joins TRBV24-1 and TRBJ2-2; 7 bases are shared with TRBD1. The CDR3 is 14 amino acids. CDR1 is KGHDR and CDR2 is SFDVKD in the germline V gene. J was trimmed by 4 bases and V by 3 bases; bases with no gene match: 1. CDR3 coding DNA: TGTGCCACCAGTGATCACAGGGGCACCGGGGAGCTGTTTTTT. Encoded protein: CATSDHRGTGELFF.

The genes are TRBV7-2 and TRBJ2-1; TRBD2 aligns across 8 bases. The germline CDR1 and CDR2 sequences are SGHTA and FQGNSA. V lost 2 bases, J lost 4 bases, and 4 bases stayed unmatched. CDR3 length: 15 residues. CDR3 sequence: CASSLSGGKYNEQFF. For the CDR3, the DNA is TGTGCCAGCAGCTTATCGGGGGGGAAATACAATGAGCAGTTCTTC.

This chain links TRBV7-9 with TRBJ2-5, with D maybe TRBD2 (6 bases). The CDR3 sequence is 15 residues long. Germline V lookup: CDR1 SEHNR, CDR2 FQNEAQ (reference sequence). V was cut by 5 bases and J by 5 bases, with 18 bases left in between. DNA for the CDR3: TGTGCCAGCAGCCCCCAATGGCGCGGGGTGGAGACCCAGTACTTC. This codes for CASSPQWRGVETQYF.

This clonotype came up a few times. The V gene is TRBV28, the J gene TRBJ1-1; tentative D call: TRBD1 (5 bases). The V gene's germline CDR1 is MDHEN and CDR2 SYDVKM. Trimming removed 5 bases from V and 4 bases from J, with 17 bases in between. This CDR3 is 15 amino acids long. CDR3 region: CASSRRTIGGTEAFF. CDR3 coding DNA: TGTGCCAGCAGTCGCAGGACTATTGGGGGCACTGAAGCTTTCTTT. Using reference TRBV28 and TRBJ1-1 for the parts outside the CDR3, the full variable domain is DVKVTQSSRYLVKRTGEKVFLECVQDMDHENMFWYRQDPGLGLRLIYFSYDVKMKEKGDIPEGYSVSREKKERFSLILESASTNQTSMYLCASSRRTIGGTEAFFGQGTRLTVV.

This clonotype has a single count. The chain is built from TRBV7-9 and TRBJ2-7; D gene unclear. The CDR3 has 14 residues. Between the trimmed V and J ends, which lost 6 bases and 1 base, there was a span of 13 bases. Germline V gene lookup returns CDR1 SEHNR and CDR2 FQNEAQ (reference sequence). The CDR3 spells CASSSPGRSYEQYF. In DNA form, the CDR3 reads TGTGCCAGCAGTTCACCTGGTCGGTCCTACGAGCAGTACTTC.

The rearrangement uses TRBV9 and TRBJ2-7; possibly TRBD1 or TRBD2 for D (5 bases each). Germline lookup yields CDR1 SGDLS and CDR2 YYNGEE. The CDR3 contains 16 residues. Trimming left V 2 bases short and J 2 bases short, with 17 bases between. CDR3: CASSVLPGTPPYEQYF. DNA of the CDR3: TGTGCCAGCAGCGTGCTACCCGGGACGCCGCCCTACGAGCAGTACTTC.

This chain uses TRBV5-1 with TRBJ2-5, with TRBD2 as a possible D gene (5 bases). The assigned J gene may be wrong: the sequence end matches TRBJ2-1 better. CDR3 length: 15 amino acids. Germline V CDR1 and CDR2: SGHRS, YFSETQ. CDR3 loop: CASSLGQNGGNEQFF. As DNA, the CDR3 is TGCGCCAGCAGCTTGGGGCAAAACGGAGGTAATGAGCAGTTCTTC.

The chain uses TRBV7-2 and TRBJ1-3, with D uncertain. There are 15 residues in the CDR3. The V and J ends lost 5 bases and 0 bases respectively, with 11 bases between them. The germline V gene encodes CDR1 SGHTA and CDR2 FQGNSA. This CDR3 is CASSPGISSGNTIYF. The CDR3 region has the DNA TGTGCCAGCAGCCCCGGGATCAGCTCTGGAAACACCATATATTTT.